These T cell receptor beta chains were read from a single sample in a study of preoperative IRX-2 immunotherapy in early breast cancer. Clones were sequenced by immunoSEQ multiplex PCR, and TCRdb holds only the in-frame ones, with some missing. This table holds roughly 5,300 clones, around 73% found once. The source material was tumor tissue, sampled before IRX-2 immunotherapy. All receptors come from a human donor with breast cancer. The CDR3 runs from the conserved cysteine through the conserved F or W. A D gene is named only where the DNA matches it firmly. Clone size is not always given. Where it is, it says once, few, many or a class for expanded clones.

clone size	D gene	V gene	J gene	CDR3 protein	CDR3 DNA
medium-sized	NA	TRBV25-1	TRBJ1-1	CASSEPGRTNTEAFF	TGTGCCAGCAGTGAACCGGGACGGACGAACACTGAAGCTTTCTTT
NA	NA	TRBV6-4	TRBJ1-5	CASSGGRINQPQHF	TGTGCCAGCAGTGGAGGACGGATCAATCAGCCCCAGCATTTT
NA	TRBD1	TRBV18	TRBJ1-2	CASSDSPGQGDYGYTF	TGTGCCAGCTCAGATTCTCCGGGACAGGGAGACTATGGCTACACCTTC
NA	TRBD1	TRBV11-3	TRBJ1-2	CASTFKGQGGYGYTF	TGTGCCAGCACTTTTAAGGGACAGGGAGGCTATGGCTACACCTTC
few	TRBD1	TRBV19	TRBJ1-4	CASTEEGAAGTNEKLFF	TGTGCCAGTACGGAGGAGGGGGCAGCGGGAACTAATGAAAAACTGTTTTTT
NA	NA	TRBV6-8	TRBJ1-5	CASSGGVGLRFNQPQHF	TGTGCCAGCAGTGGGGGGGTTGGGCTTCGATTCAATCAGCCCCAGCATTTT
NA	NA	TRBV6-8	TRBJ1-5	CASSRDGSNQPQHF	TGTGCCAGCAGTCGCGACGGTAGCAATCAGCCCCAGCATTTT
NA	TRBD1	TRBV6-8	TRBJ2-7	CASSRLGQVNEQYF	TGTGCCAGCAGTCGACTGGGACAGGTAAACGAGCAGTACTTC
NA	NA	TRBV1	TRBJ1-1	CASSQSQGETEAFF	TGCGCCAGCAGCCAATCACAGGGAGAAACTGAAGCTTTCTTT
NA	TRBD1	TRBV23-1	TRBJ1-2	CASSESTGGNYGYTF	TGCGCCAGCAGCGAATCAACAGGGGGCAACTATGGCTACACCTTC
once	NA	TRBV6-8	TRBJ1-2	CASSDWRGGYTF	TGTGCCAGCAGTGACTGGAGGGGTGGCTACACCTTC
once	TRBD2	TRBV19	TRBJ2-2	CASSSSGVNTGELFF	TGTGCCAGTAGTAGTAGCGGGGTGAACACCGGGGAGCTGTTTTTT
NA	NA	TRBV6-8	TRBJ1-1	CATGRDGSVRTEAFF	TGTGCCACTGGCAGGGACGGATCGGTTAGGACTGAAGCTTTCTTT
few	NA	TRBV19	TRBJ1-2	CASSIAGGYTF	TGTGCCAGTAGTATCGCTGGGGGCTACACCTTC
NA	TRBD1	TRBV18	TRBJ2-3	CASSPQGALTDTQYF	TGTGCCAGCTCACCACAGGGGGCACTGACAGATACGCAGTATTTT
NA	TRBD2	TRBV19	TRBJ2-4	CASSIVTSGISKNIQYF	TGTGCCAGTAGTATAGTAACCAGCGGGATCTCCAAAAACATTCAGTACTTC
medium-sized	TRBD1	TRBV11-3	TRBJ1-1	CASSLGQGFWNTEAFF	TGTGCCAGCAGCTTAGGACAGGGCTTTTGGAACACTGAAGCTTTCTTT
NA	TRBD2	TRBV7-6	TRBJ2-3	CASSGGLAGSTDTQYF	TGTGCCAGCAGCGGAGGACTAGCGGGGAGCACAGATACGCAGTATTTT
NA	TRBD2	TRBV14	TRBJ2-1	CASSQVSSGRGEQFF	TGTGCCAGCAGCCAAGTCTCCAGCGGGAGGGGTGAGCAGTTCTTC
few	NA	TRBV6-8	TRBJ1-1	CASSLDSQNTEAFF	TGTGCCAGCAGCCTAGACAGCCAGAACACTGAAGCTTTCTTT
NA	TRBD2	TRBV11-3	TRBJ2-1	CASSPSGISYNEQFF	TGTGCCAGCAGCCCAAGCGGGATCTCCTACAATGAGCAGTTCTTC
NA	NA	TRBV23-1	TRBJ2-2	CASRKLANTGELFF	TGCGCCAGCAGAAAATTAGCGAACACCGGGGAGCTGTTTTTT
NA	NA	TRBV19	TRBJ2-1	CASSIDIGSGGEQFF	TGTGCCAGTAGTATAGATATCGGTAGCGGAGGTGAGCAGTTCTTC
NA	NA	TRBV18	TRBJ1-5	CASSPTDGGNQPQHF	TGTGCCAGCTCACCGACGGACGGAGGAAATCAGCCCCAGCATTTT
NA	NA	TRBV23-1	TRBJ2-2	CASSHRYLTGTGITGELFF	TGCGCCAGCAGCCACCGATACCTTACCGGGACCGGAATTACCGGGGAGCTGTTTTTT
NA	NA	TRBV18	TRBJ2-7	CASSQTGNPYEQYF	TGTGCCAGCTCACAGACAGGTAACCCCTACGAGCAGTACTTC
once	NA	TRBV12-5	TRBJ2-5	CASGFGMGTQYF	TGTGCTAGTGGTTTCGGGATGGGGACCCAGTACTTC
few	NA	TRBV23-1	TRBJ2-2	CASSQVVLGDLNTGELFF	TGCGCCAGCAGCCAAGTTGTACTTGGGGACTTGAACACCGGGGAGCTGTTTTTT
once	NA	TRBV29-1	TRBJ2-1	CSVGQWDNEQFF	TGCAGCGTTGGACAATGGGACAATGAGCAGTTCTTC
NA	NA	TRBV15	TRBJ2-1	CATSSPEVSYNEQFF	TGTGCCACCAGCTCCCCCGAGGTCTCCTACAATGAGCAGTTCTTC
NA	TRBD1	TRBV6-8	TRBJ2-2	CASIIRTGHTGELFF	TGTGCCAGCATTATCAGGACAGGGCACACCGGGGAGCTGTTTTTT
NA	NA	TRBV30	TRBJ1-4	CAWTPIGEVNEKLFF	TGTGCCTGGACCCCGATAGGGGAAGTTAATGAAAAACTGTTTTTT
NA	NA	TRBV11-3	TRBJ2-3	CASSPTSLGTDTQYF	TGTGCCAGCAGCCCGACTAGTCTCGGCACAGATACGCAGTATTTT
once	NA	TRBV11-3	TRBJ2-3	CASSLGSSIRADTQYF	TGTGCCAGCAGCTTAGGTTCCTCGATACGGGCAGATACGCAGTATTTT
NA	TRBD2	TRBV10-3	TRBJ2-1	CAISESMAGDYNEQFF	TGTGCCATCAGTGAGTCGATGGCGGGAGACTACAATGAGCAGTTCTTC
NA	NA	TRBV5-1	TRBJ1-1	CASSLDQSANTEAFF	TGCGCCAGCAGCTTGGATCAGTCGGCGAACACTGAAGCTTTCTTT
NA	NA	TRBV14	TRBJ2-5	CASSQYSREETQYF	TGTGCCAGCAGCCAGTACAGCAGGGAAGAGACCCAGTACTTC
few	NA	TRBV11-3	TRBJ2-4	CASSRTGKEAKNIQYF	TGTGCCAGCAGCCGGACGGGGAAAGAGGCCAAAAACATTCAGTACTTC
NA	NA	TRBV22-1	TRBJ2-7	CASSYGLTITNYEQYF	TGTGCCAGCAGTTACGGACTAACCATTACAAACTACGAGCAGTACTTC
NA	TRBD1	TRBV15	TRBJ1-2	CATRTGQRDYGYTF	TGTGCCACCAGGACGGGACAGCGGGACTATGGCTACACCTTC
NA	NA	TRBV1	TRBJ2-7	CASSREATVSSYEQYF	TGCGCCAGCAGCCGAGAGGCGACAGTTTCTTCCTACGAGCAGTACTTC
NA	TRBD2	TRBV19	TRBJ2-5	CASSKPLAGGQETQYF	TGTGCCAGTAGTAAGCCTCTAGCGGGAGGGCAAGAGACCCAGTACTTC
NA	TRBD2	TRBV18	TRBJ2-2	CASSPLAADTGELFF	TGTGCCAGCTCGCCACTAGCGGCAGACACCGGGGAGCTGTTTTTT
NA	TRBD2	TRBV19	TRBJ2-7	CASSRASGQYEQYF	TGTGCCAGTAGTAGGGCTAGCGGGCAGTACGAGCAGTACTTC
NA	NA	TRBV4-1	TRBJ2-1	CASSQGVGSSYNEQFF	TGCGCCAGCAGCCAAGGGGTCGGGAGCTCCTACAATGAGCAGTTCTTC
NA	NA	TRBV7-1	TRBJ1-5	CASSLGQGDQPQHF	TGTGCCAGCAGCTTAGGGCAGGGCGATCAGCCCCAGCATTTT
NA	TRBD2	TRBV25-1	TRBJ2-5	CASSEWSSGKFEETQYF	TGTGCCAGCAGTGAATGGTCAAGCGGGAAATTTGAAGAGACCCAGTACTTC
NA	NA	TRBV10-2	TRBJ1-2	CASSGVREQSYGYTF	TGCGCCAGCAGTGGAGTCAGGGAACAGTCATATGGCTACACCTTC
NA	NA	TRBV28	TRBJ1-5	CASTASRVKGGNQPQHF	TGTGCCAGCACCGCCTCCAGGGTAAAGGGTGGCAATCAGCCCCAGCATTTT
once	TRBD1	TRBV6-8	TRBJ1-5	CASRPGTGDSYSNQPQHF	TGTGCCAGCAGGCCCGGGACAGGGGACTCCTATAGCAATCAGCCCCAGCATTTT